This passage covers 7 T cell receptor beta chains from one sample sequenced in a study of CD8 T cells in ankylosing spondylitis. One entry per CDR3 protein results from TCRdb running MiXCR on the 5' RACE reads. The sample lists around 770,000 distinct CDR3 sequences, around 20% seen once, with 15% to 20% in the top ten. Whole-study findings and limits: Seemingly characteristic of ankylosing spondylitis blood was a TCR beta motif consisting of several highly homologous variants.

The antigens of these receptors remain unknown. Sequencing was carried out using blood, either unsorted or a sorted T cell fraction (not recorded which). The receptors were sampled from a male donor with ankylosing spondylitis.

The chain has TRBV29-1 and TRBJ1-4; 7 bases map to TRBD1. With V trimmed by 5 bases and J by 7 bases, 7 bases remained unmatched. Germline CDR1 SQVTM, CDR2 ANQGSEA. This CDR3 has 13 residues. In nucleotides, the CDR3 is TGCAGCGTTTCAGGGGGAGGGGGTGAAAAACTGTTTTTT. This sequence encodes CSVSGGGGEKLFF.

This clonotype appeared a few times. This rearrangement joins TRBV12-3 or TRBV12-4 to TRBJ2-7, with 15 bases lining up with TRBD2. The CDR3 is 17 amino acids. J was trimmed by 3 bases and V by 5 bases; bases with no gene match: 8. The CDR3 DNA sequence: TGTGCCAGCAGTACTGGGACTAGCGGGGGGATTCACTACGAGCAGTACTTC. Translation gives CASSTGTSGGIHYEQYF.

This clonotype was detected a few times. The V gene is TRBV7-8, the J gene TRBJ2-3; D is possibly TRBD2 (5 bases). CDR1 SGHVS and CDR2 FQNEAQ come from the germline V gene. With 1 base removed from V and 4 bases from J, the gap between germline ends came to 9 bases. The CDR3 loop spans 14 amino acids. The CDR3 loop reads CASSLGTGADTQYF. In DNA, the CDR3 is TGTGCCAGCAGCTTAGGGACTGGAGCAGATACGCAGTATTTT.

This clonotype occurred a few times. V gene TRBV7-2 combines with J gene TRBJ2-5; 8 nucleotides align to TRBD1. The CDR3 has 14 residues. In germline, CDR1 is SGHTA, CDR2 FQGNSA. Germline trimming cut 1 base from V and 6 bases from J; bases unmatched to any gene: 4. The CDR3 DNA follows: TGTGCCAGCAGCTTAGATCAGGGGGCAAAGACCCAGTACTTC. Translated: CASSLDQGAKTQYF.

The chain is built from TRBV13 and TRBJ2-2, with 10 positions matching TRBD2. V dropped 5 bases and J dropped 2; count of bases not matched to a gene: 5. Germline lookup yields CDR1 PRHDT and CDR2 FYEKMQ (reference sequence). This CDR3 region has 16 residues. CDR3 in DNA: TGTGCCAGCAGCGCCCGACTAGCGGGTAACACCGGGGAGCTGTTTTTT. Residues: CASSARLAGNTGELFF.

The chain employs TRBV12-3 or TRBV12-4 and TRBJ2-3; D is undetermined. V was cut by 6 bases and J by 6 bases, with 10 bases left in between. This CDR3 is 12 amino acids long. The CDR3 bases are TGTGCCAGCAGCAATGGTTTGGATACGCAGTATTTT. This encodes CASSNGLDTQYF.

The rearrangement links TRBV7-2 to TRBJ2-1; D possibly corresponds to TRBD2 (5 bases). CDR3 length: 16 amino acids. Germline values: CDR1 SGHTA, CDR2 FQGNSA. With 0 bases removed from V and 0 bases from J, the gap between germline ends came to 9 bases. CDR3 residues: CASSLAYGSSYNEQFF. The CDR3 nucleotides read TGTGCCAGCAGCTTAGCGTATGGGAGCTCCTACAATGAGCAGTTCTTC.